The 26 T cell receptor beta chains below come from one sample, sequenced in a study of blood T cell repertoires in COVID-19. Method: immunoSEQ multiplex PCR; TCRdb's copy keeps in-frame clones and lacks some. The sample lists around 70,000 clones, more than 65% occurring once. Sequencing was carried out using peripheral blood. These receptors were collected from a woman aged 50 to 60 with acute or convalescent COVID-19.

The chain uses TRBV14 and TRBJ2-7; TRBD2 matches 8 bases. The CDR3 sequence is 12 residues long. The trim removed 1 base at V and 12 bases at J, leaving 5 bases unmatched. Per germline, CDR1 SGHDN and CDR2 FVKESK. The CDR3 coding sequence is TGTGCCAGCAGCCAAGGTTCGGGAGGGAGGTACTTC. Translating gives CASSQGSGGRYF.

J is TRBJ1-6 and V is TRBV4-1; TRBD1 might be the D (6 bases). V lost 0 bases to trimming and J lost 15 bases, with 15 bases between them. The CDR3 totals 14 residues. Germline CDR1 and CDR2: MGHRA and YSYEKL. The CDR3 DNA follows: TGCGCCAGCAGCCAAGATAGGGCAGGGGCTCTCCTCCACTTT. Translating it yields CASSQDRAGALLHF.

The V and J genes are TRBV15 and TRBJ1-1, with 11 bases identical to TRBD1. Germline V CDR1 and CDR2: LNHNV, YYDKDF (reference sequence). CDR3 size: 16 residues. V trimming: 1 base; J trimming: 6 bases; junction bases outside the gene matches: 7. The CDR3 DNA is TGTGCCACCAGCAGAGCCCCTGGGACAGGGGGTTCTGAAGCTTTCTTT. Amino acid sequence: CATSRAPGTGGSEAFF.

V gene TRBV29-1 combines with J gene TRBJ1-1; maybe TRBD1 (6 bases). V lost 7 bases and J lost 0, with 9 bases in between. Germline V gene lookup returns CDR1 SQVTM and CDR2 ANQGSEA. The CDR3 length is 12 residues. CDR3 protein: CSAGQLNTEAFF. The CDR3 DNA reads as TGCAGCGCCGGACAGCTGAACACTGAAGCTTTCTTT.

The gene calls are TRBV3-1 (or the pseudogene TRBV3-2) and TRBJ1-6; D is undetermined. The V gene's germline CDR1 is LGHDT and CDR2 YNNKEL (reference sequence). The ends were cut back, 5 bases at V and 9 bases at J, with 17 bases in the middle. The CDR3 length is 15 residues. The CDR3 reads CASSSDRGFPSPLHF. Written as DNA, the CDR3 is TGTGCCAGCAGCTCGGATCGCGGGTTTCCTTCACCCCTCCACTTT.

The chain joins TRBV28 to TRBJ2-7, with D possibly being TRBD2 (6 bases). Germline loops: CDR1 MDHEN, CDR2 SYDVKM. V was cut by 3 bases and J by 9 bases, with 9 bases left in between. This CDR3 has 11 amino acids. The CDR3 loop reads CASSFMGGQYF. The CDR3 DNA follows: TGTGCCAGCAGTTTTATGGGGGGGCAGTACTTC.

The genes are TRBV7-9 and TRBJ2-5, with TRBD2 matching 11 bases. The CDR3 is made up of 17 amino acids. The V and J ends lost 1 base and 1 base, in that order; junction bases with no gene match: 5. Per germline, CDR1 SEHNR and CDR2 FQNEAQ (reference sequence). This CDR3 is CASSLGTSGRTQETQYF. In DNA form, the CDR3 reads TGTGCCAGCAGCTTAGGGACTAGCGGGCGAACCCAAGAGACCCAGTACTTC.

The chain combines TRBV5-6 with TRBJ2-1; TRBD2 is a possible D gene (6 bases). This CDR3 contains 15 residues. The V and J ends lost 3 bases and 0 bases respectively, with 10 bases between them. Germline CDR1 reads SGHDT; CDR2 reads YYEEEE. The CDR3 loop reads CASSWDLSSYNEQFF. CDR3 bases: TGTGCCAGCAGCTGGGACTTAAGCTCCTACAATGAGCAGTTCTTC.

This chain uses TRBV2 with TRBJ1-6; D is uncertain. CDR1 SNHLY and CDR2 FYNNEI come from the germline V gene. This CDR3 has 13 amino acids. Between the trimmed V and J ends, which lost 3 bases and 10 bases, there was a span of 10 bases. The DNA for the CDR3 is TGTGCCAGCAGTGATGAGTTGGAGTCACCCCTCCACTTT. This translates into CASSDELESPLHF.

This chain links TRBV24-1 with TRBJ1-2; the D is unclear. The CDR3 has 14 residues. Germline CDR1 reads KGHDR; CDR2 reads SFDVKD. V lost 3 bases and J 4 bases, leaving 11 bases between the germline ends. The CDR3: CATSDGAGGYGYTF. The CDR3 region has the DNA TGTGCCACCAGTGATGGAGCGGGAGGCTATGGCTACACCTTC.

This chain joins TRBV6-4 and TRBJ2-1; 8 positions agree with TRBD1. This CDR3 region has 15 residues. The germline V gene has CDR1 MRHNA and CDR2 SNTAGT. V dropped 5 bases and J dropped 7; count of bases not matched to a gene: 10. CDR3 nucleotide sequence: TGTGCCAGCAGTAGAGACAGGGGCGGTTTAAATGAGCAGTTCTTC. This codes for CASSRDRGGLNEQFF.

The V and J genes are TRBV10-3 and TRBJ2-2, with TRBD2 matching over 7 bases. The CDR3 covers 15 residues. CDR1 and CDR2 (germline): ENHRY, SYGVKD. V lost 4 bases, J lost 2 bases, and 4 bases stayed unmatched. The CDR3 sequence is CAISGSSGNTGELFF. The CDR3 DNA is TGTGCCATCAGTGGTTCTAGCGGCAACACCGGGGAGCTGTTTTTT.

This clone was recorded only once. The chain uses TRBV2 and TRBJ1-2; D gene uncertain. The length of the CDR3 is 13 residues. Germline lookup yields CDR1 SNHLY and CDR2 FYNNEI. V lost 3 bases and J 5 bases, leaving 10 bases between the germline ends. Here the CDR3 reads CASSDGPGYGYTF. CDR3 bases: TGTGCCAGCAGTGATGGGCCGGGGTATGGCTACACCTTC.

J is TRBJ2-1 and V is TRBV19, with 9 positions matching TRBD2. The CDR3 is 16 amino acids. Trimming cost V 7 bases and J 7 bases; bases outside gene matches: 14. CDR1 is LNHDA and CDR2 is SQIVND in the germline V gene (reference sequence). CDR3 DNA: TGTGCCAGTACCAACCGTATAGCGGGAGTAAAGAATGAGCAGTTCTTC. Translation: CASTNRIAGVKNEQFF.

V is TRBV7-9 and J is TRBJ2-7; 9 bases agree with TRBD2. CDR3 length: 12 residues. The ends lost 5 bases at V and 10 bases at J; junction bases unmatched: 6. Germline CDR1 SEHNR, CDR2 FQNEAQ (reference sequence). CDR3 DNA: TGTGCCAGCAGCCAAAGCGGGAGGCAACAGTACTTC. Translation gives CASSQSGRQQYF.

V and J are TRBV6-2 or TRBV6-3 and TRBJ1-1; 7 nucleotides match TRBD1. Unmatched junction bases numbered 15, after V lost 5 bases and J lost 6 bases. The CDR3 sequence is 16 residues long. Germline loops: CDR1 MNHEY, CDR2 SVGEGT. CDR3 in amino acids: CASSLSGTALRAEAFF. CDR3 in DNA: TGTGCCAGCAGTCTCTCCGGGACAGCCTTAAGGGCTGAAGCTTTCTTT.

V and J are TRBV2 and TRBJ2-5; D remains unclear. The CDR3 runs to 14 residues. V was clipped by 2 bases and J by 0 bases, with 7 bases between them. Germline CDR1 SNHLY, CDR2 FYNNEI. CDR3: CASSESSYQETQYF. In nucleotides, the CDR3 is TGTGCCAGCAGTGAATCGTCGTACCAAGAGACCCAGTACTTC.

This clone was seen a single time. The chain joins TRBV24-1 to TRBJ2-1; 15 positions agree with TRBD2. With 3 bases clipped from V and 8 bases from J, the junction kept 1 base outside the gene matches. This CDR3 has 15 residues. The germline V gene has CDR1 KGHDR and CDR2 SFDVKD. The CDR3 sequence: CATSDRTSGRDEQFF. CDR3 DNA sequence: TGTGCCACCAGTGATCGGACTAGCGGGAGGGATGAGCAGTTCTTC.

The chain employs TRBV5-1 and TRBJ2-1; 7 bases fit TRBD2. Germline V gene lookup returns CDR1 SGHRS and CDR2 YFSETQ. The CDR3 totals 16 residues. The ends lost 0 bases at V and 4 bases at J; junction bases unmatched: 7. CDR3: CASSLGGSGSYNEQFF. The CDR3 coding sequence is TGCGCCAGCAGCTTGGGAGGTAGCGGGTCGTACAATGAGCAGTTCTTC.

On this clone itself: At the DNA level, this CDR3 is encoded by other sequences in the same sample as well. The rearrangement links TRBV18 to TRBJ2-2; D gene ambiguous. V was cut by 5 bases and J by 1 base, with 5 bases left in between. This CDR3 has 13 amino acids. Germline values: CDR1 KGHSH, CDR2 LQKENI. In DNA form, the CDR3 reads TGTGCCAGCTCATCCCAGAACACCGGGGAGCTGTTTTTT. It translates to CASSSQNTGELFF. Complete variable domain (other parts from reference TRBV18 and TRBJ2-2): NAGVMQNPRHLVRRRGQEARLRCSPMKGHSHVYWYRQLPEEGLKFMVYLQKENIIDESGMPKERFSAEFPKEGPSILRIQQVVRGDSAAYFCASSSQNTGELFFGEGSRLTVL.

J is TRBJ2-5 and V is TRBV2; weak D call: TRBD2 (5 bases). Between the trimmed V and J ends, which lost 4 bases and 5 bases, there was a span of 11 bases. The germline V gene has CDR1 SNHLY and CDR2 FYNNEI. There are 13 residues in the CDR3. DNA of the CDR3: TGTGCCAGCAGTGGAGGGATCGGGGAGACCCAGTACTTC. Amino acids: CASSGGIGETQYF.

The V gene is TRBV5-8, the J gene TRBJ2-7, with TRBD2 identical over 7 bases. The CDR3 is 16 amino acids. CDR1 and CDR2 from the germline V gene are SGHTS and YDEGEE. V shed 3 bases and J 3 bases; nucleotides not matched to a gene: 12. This chain's CDR3 is CASSSIRGTKGYEQYF. Written as DNA, the CDR3 is TGTGCCAGCAGCTCAATTCGGGGGACTAAAGGCTACGAGCAGTACTTC.

This chain joins TRBV7-9 and TRBJ1-1; the match to TRBD1 covers 7 bases. Germline V lookup: CDR1 SEHNR, CDR2 FQNEAQ (reference sequence). The CDR3 is 12 amino acids. Trimming at V came to 0 bases and at J to 9 bases, leaving 1 base not matched to a gene. As DNA, the CDR3 is TGTGCCAGCAGCTTAGCAGGGGGCAAAGCTTTCTTT. Translated: CASSLAGGKAFF. Using reference TRBV7-9 and TRBJ1-1 for the parts outside the CDR3, the full variable domain is DTGVSQNPRHKITKRGQNVTFRCDPISEHNRLYWYRQTLGQGPEFLTYFQNEAQLEKSRLLSDRFSAERPKGSFSTLEIQRTEQGDSAMYLCASSLAGGKAFFGQGTRLTVV.

The chain combines TRBV7-6 with TRBJ2-1, with 8 positions matching TRBD2. Trimming cost V 5 bases and J 0 bases; bases outside gene matches: 6. CDR1 is SGHVS, CDR2 FNYEAQ, per germline. The CDR3 consists of 16 residues. The DNA of the CDR3 is TGTGCCAGCAGCCTCTTAGCGGGGAGCTCCTACAATGAGCAGTTCTTC. This encodes CASSLLAGSSYNEQFF.

This chain connects TRBV2 to TRBJ2-1, with D possibly matching TRBD1 (5 bases). Trimming shortened V by 3 bases and J by 5 bases, and 8 bases separated the two germline ends. This CDR3 region has 13 residues. Germline V lookup: CDR1 SNHLY, CDR2 FYNNEI. The CDR3 loop reads CASSDGANNEQFF. As DNA, the CDR3 is TGTGCCAGCAGTGATGGGGCGAACAATGAGCAGTTCTTC.

The rearrangement links TRBV6-2 or TRBV6-3 to TRBJ2-1; a possible D gene is TRBD2 (6 bases). The CDR3 consists of 16 residues. Germline V gene data show CDR1 as MNHEY and CDR2 as SVGEGT. The ends were cut back, 5 bases at V and 4 bases at J, with 18 bases in the middle. Here the CDR3 DNA reads TGTGCCAGCAGTCCCCGGGGCGGGGTCGTTTACAATGAGCAGTTCTTC. Its translation: CASSPRGGVVYNEQFF.